One and the same sample provided the 23 T cell receptor beta chains below, sequenced in a study of T cell repertoires in cytomegalovirus infection. TCRdb re-called the reads through MiXCR, storing one row per CDR3 protein. The data hold about 900,000 distinct CDR3 sequences, with 31% observed a single time. Their antigen targets remain unknown. The material was cultured CD8+ T cells from PBMCs, obtained from culture after CMV antigen stimulation. The receptors here all came from a human donor in good health (CMV status not recorded). Some clones in this sample may be carry-over from other donors' samples.

The chain combines TRBV10-3 with TRBJ2-2; perhaps D is TRBD1 or TRBD2 (5 bases each). Deletions cut 5 bases from V and 4 bases from J, with 17 bases between. This CDR3 region has 16 residues. CDR1 is ENHRY and CDR2 is SYGVKD in the germline V gene. The CDR3 coding sequence is TGTGCCATCAGTCCCCCGTCCGGGGCCGCCACCGGGGAGCTGTTTTTT. It specifies CAISPPSGAATGELFF.

This clonotype was detected a few times. V gene TRBV4-2 combines with J gene TRBJ2-5; 8 bases align to TRBD2. Germline CDR1 LGHNA, CDR2 YNFKEQ. This CDR3 comprises 15 residues. Trimming took 0 bases from V and 4 from J; bases not matched to a gene: 4. CDR3 DNA: TGTGCCAGCAGCCAAGATCCCGCGGGAGGAGAGACCCAGTACTTC. Encoded protein: CASSQDPAGGETQYF.

This clonotype was counted many times. V and J are TRBV28 and TRBJ1-5; 9 bases are a match to TRBD1. The CDR3 totals 14 residues. V lost 5 bases to trimming and J lost 5 bases; unmatched junction nucleotides: 4. Germline loops: CDR1 MDHEN, CDR2 SYDVKM. The CDR3 sequence: CASSRGTGHQPQHF. The CDR3, as DNA: TGTGCCAGCAGTCGCGGGACAGGGCATCAGCCCCAGCATTTT. Supplemented by reference TRBV28 and TRBJ1-5, the full variable domain reads DVKVTQSSRYLVKRTGEKVFLECVQDMDHENMFWYRQDPGLGLRLIYFSYDVKMKEKGDIPEGYSVSREKKERFSLILESASTNQTSMYLCASSRGTGHQPQHFGDGTRLSIL.

This clonotype came up a few times. V is TRBV5-1 and J is TRBJ2-3; no clear D gene. The length of the CDR3 is 14 residues. Germline V gene data show CDR1 as SGHRS and CDR2 as YFSETQ. V lost 0 bases and J 6 bases, leaving 11 bases between the germline ends. CDR3 sequence (DNA): TGCGCCAGCAGCTTGGGGACGGTAATCGATACGCAGTATTTT. Residues: CASSLGTVIDTQYF.

This clonotype was found a few times. The chain carries TRBV27 and TRBJ1-1; D unresolved. Trimming cost V 7 bases and J 0 bases, with 18 bases left between them. The length of the CDR3 is 16 residues. CDR1 is MNHEY and CDR2 is SMNVEV in the germline V gene (reference sequence). CDR3 loop: CASTHFTEIMNTEAFF. The CDR3, as DNA: TGTGCCAGCACCCACTTCACAGAGATCATGAACACTGAAGCTTTCTTT.

This clonotype was seen a few times. The rearrangement links TRBV18 to TRBJ2-7; TRBD2 agrees at 7 bases. Germline V gene data show CDR1 as KGHSH and CDR2 as LQKENI. The CDR3 extends over 14 amino acids. V lost 6 bases to trimming and J lost 2 bases; unmatched junction nucleotides: 7. CDR3 sequence (DNA): TGTGCCAGCTCCTCGGGGGGTCCCACCTACGAGCAGTACTTC. This sequence encodes CASSSGGPTYEQYF.

This sequence joins TRBV12-3 or TRBV12-4 and TRBJ1-2; D unclear. Trimming took off 6 bases at V and 4 bases at J, with 18 bases between the two ends. CDR3 length equals 15 residues. CDR3 amino acids: CASSPHLLQPYGYTF. In nucleotides, the CDR3 is TGTGCCAGCAGCCCACATTTGTTACAACCCTATGGCTACACCTTC.

This clonotype was observed a few times. This sequence joins TRBV7-6 and TRBJ1-2, with D perhaps TRBD1 (5 bases). The CDR3 covers 13 residues. Per germline, CDR1 SGHVS and CDR2 FNYEAQ. V lost 5 bases, J lost 8 bases, and 15 bases lay in between. The DNA of the CDR3 is TGTGCCAGCAGCGAGGACGCAGGGTGGGGCTACACCTTC. Translation: CASSEDAGWGYTF.

This clonotype was detected only a few times. The chain couples TRBV7-8 to TRBJ1-1, with 10 bases identical to TRBD1. The germline V gene encodes CDR1 SGHVS and CDR2 FQNEAQ. The ends lost 1 base at V and 5 bases at J; junction bases unmatched: 16. CDR3 size: 19 residues. The CDR3 region is CASSLVSRQGTGVGTEAFF. CDR3 DNA sequence: TGTGCCAGCAGCTTAGTCTCTCGACAGGGGACAGGGGTGGGAACTGAAGCTTTCTTT.

The chain employs TRBV12-3 or TRBV12-4 and TRBJ1-1, with D uncertain. This CDR3 comprises 12 residues. Trimming pared 10 bases from V and 6 bases from J, leaving 15 bases between. The CDR3 DNA reads as TGTGCCAACACCTCGAGCATTCCTGAAGCTTTCTTT. It specifies CANTSSIPEAFF.

The genes are TRBV28 and TRBJ2-1, with 7 bases aligning to TRBD2. The CDR3 runs 13 residues. V gave up 7 bases and J gave up 2 bases; unmatched junction bases: 2. Germline-derived CDR1 and CDR2 are MDHEN and SYDVKM. CDR3 region: CASKAGAYNEQFF. CDR3 DNA sequence: TGTGCCAGCAAGGCGGGGGCCTACAATGAGCAGTTCTTC.

V gene TRBV7-4 combines with J gene TRBJ2-7; D is perhaps TRBD2 (5 bases). V was shortened by 7 bases and J by 5 bases, with 12 bases between the two germline ends. In germline, CDR1 is SGHVT, CDR2 SQSDAQ. The CDR3 totals 12 residues. CDR3 DNA sequence: TGTGCCAGCACCCCGGCGGGCAACGAGCAGTACTTC. Protein sequence: CASTPAGNEQYF.

V and J are TRBV12-3 or TRBV12-4 and TRBJ1-1; 8 bases map to TRBD1. Unmatched junction bases numbered 12, after V lost 4 bases and J lost 11 bases. This CDR3 is built from 14 residues. The DNA of the CDR3 is TGTGCCAGCAGTTCCACCGGGACAGGTCATTCGGCTTTCTTT. It encodes CASSSTGTGHSAFF.

This clonotype was seen a few times. The chain is built from TRBV12-3 or TRBV12-4 and TRBJ1-5; the D is unclear. The V end lost 7 bases, the J end lost 0 bases, and 16 bases lay between the germline ends. The CDR3 covers 16 residues. Written as DNA, the CDR3 is TGTGCCAGCATCTTAAAGGAATTTTTTAGCAATCAGCCCCAGCATTTT. Its protein product is CASILKEFFSNQPQHF.

A remark on this clonotype: A junction end diverges from the germline sequence, so it may reflect a read error. The CDR3 nucleotides are TGTGCCAGCAGTCAAGGAGGGTTCAATGAGCAGTTCTTC. Its protein is CASSQGGFNEQFF. The chain links TRBV14 to TRBJ2-1; tentatively, D is TRBD2 (6 bases). CDR3 length: 13 residues. Germline CDR1 and CDR2: SGHDN and FVKESK.

This clonotype was counted only a few times. The chain employs TRBV27 and TRBJ2-5; tentative D call: TRBD2 (5 bases). The CDR3 is made up of 12 amino acids. Germline-derived CDR1 and CDR2 are MNHEY and SMNVEV (reference sequence). V lost 8 bases and J 3 bases, leaving 10 bases between the germline ends. CDR3 in DNA: TGTGCCAGCGGGGAGATCGAAGAGACCCAGTACTTC. Translated, it gives CASGEIEETQYF.

V gene TRBV5-8 combines with J gene TRBJ2-7, with D tentatively TRBD1 (5 bases). Germline CDR1 reads SGHTS; CDR2 reads YDEGEE. Trimming took 4 bases from V and 3 from J, leaving 11 bases between them. The CDR3 runs 13 residues. This chain's CDR3 is CASSPDINYEQYV. Here the CDR3 DNA reads TGTGCCAGCAGCCCGGACATTAACTACGAGCAGTACGTC.

This clonotype has ten or more counts. V and J are TRBV12-3 or TRBV12-4 and TRBJ2-1; TRBD2 might be the D (5 bases). The germline V and J ends were trimmed by 7 bases and 8 bases, with 9 bases remaining between them. The CDR3 is 11 amino acids. CDR3 bases: TGTGCCAGCATCGGAGGCGATGAGCAGTTCTTC. Its translation is CASIGGDEQFF.

V usage is TRBV6-2 or TRBV6-3 and J usage is TRBJ1-4; 8 nucleotides match TRBD1. The CDR3 totals 16 residues. Germline lookup yields CDR1 MNHEY and CDR2 SVGEGT. The V segment lost 0 bases and the J segment 8 bases; nucleotides outside the gene matches: 8. CDR3: CASSYSSTTGDEKLFF. As DNA, the CDR3 is TGTGCCAGCAGTTACTCGAGTACGACAGGGGACGAAAAACTGTTTTTT.

The chain has TRBV19 and TRBJ2-7; 9 bases are shared with TRBD1. Germline trimming cut 5 bases from V and 0 bases from J; bases unmatched to any gene: 5. Germline CDR1 reads LNHDA; CDR2 reads SQIVND (reference sequence). The CDR3 totals 15 residues. CDR3 DNA sequence: TGTGCCAGTAGTCTCCGGGACAGGGCCTCCTACGAGCAGTACTTC. Translation: CASSLRDRASYEQYF.

This clonotype was detected ten times or more. V usage is TRBV12-3 or TRBV12-4 and J usage is TRBJ1-2, with D unresolved. The ends were cut back, 2 bases at V and 3 bases at J, with 7 bases in the middle. This CDR3 has 13 amino acids. The CDR3 reads CASSLSSYYGYTF. The CDR3 DNA reads TGTGCCAGCAGTTTATCGTCTTACTATGGCTACACCTTC.

CDR3 sequence (DNA): TGTGCCACCTTGAGGGGGACTGAGCAGTTCTTC. This encodes CATLRGTEQFF. The rearrangement links TRBV6-6 to TRBJ2-1; D is perhaps TRBD1 (6 bases). Germline V gene data show CDR1 as MNHNY and CDR2 as SVGAGI (reference sequence). V lost 10 bases, J lost 9 bases, and 13 bases lay in between. The CDR3 length is 11 residues.

This clonotype was counted between two and nine times. The chain recombines TRBV27 with TRBJ2-5; D is unclear. V was pared by 2 bases and J by 2 bases, with 18 bases between. The CDR3 has 17 residues. From germline, CDR1 is MNHEY and CDR2 SMNVEV (reference sequence). CDR3 nucleotide sequence: TGTGCCAGCAGTTTACCCGACGGGCGGCCTGGGCAAGAGACCCAGTACTTC. Its protein product is CASSLPDGRPGQETQYF.